This record covers a single T cell receptor beta chain. Antigen specificity is unknown. The data were taken from a study of blood T cells in healthy people across ages. Whole-study results and caveats: Donor CMV status, an unknown factor, possibly confounded changes in expanded clonotypes.

Combining a sample-barcoded 5' primer with a J-beta primer mix, a second PCR ran for about 6 to 12 cycles. TCRdb processed the 5' RACE reads anew with MiXCR; each CDR3 protein has one entry. The data show about 2 million distinct CDR3 sequences, less than 50% seen once. The TCR was taken from a woman in her thirties or forties in good health. What was sequenced was blood.

The CDR3 DNA sequence: TGCGCCAGCAGCCGCTCGACAGGGGGCGCATACAATGAGCAGTACTTC. This encodes CASSRSTGGAYNEQYF. The chain combines TRBV4-1 with TRBJ2-1; 10 bases are shared with TRBD1. The closer fit of TRBJ2-7 to the DNA end suggests the J call may be wrong. The CDR3 extends over 16 amino acids. Germline V CDR1 and CDR2: MGHRA, YSYEKL.